These T cell receptor beta chains were read from a single sample in a study of vaccination effects on CD4 cells after COVID-19. Profiled with immunoSEQ multiplex PCR; TCRdb holds only in-frame clones, not every one. Of about 47,000 clones listed, roughly two thirds are singletons. These receptors have no known antigen. Sequencing used CD4+ T cells from PBMCs cultured without peptide, obtained after COVID-19 vaccination. The receptors were sampled from a human donor who received a COVID-19 vaccine. The CDR3 runs from the conserved cysteine through the conserved F or W. A D gene is named only where the DNA matches it firmly. Not every row has a clone size; where given, it reads once, few, many or a size class.

v_gene	abundance	j_gene	d_gene	CDR3aa	CDR3nt
TRBV11-2	-	TRBJ2-7	TRBD1	CASSSGQGVYEQYF	TGTGCCAGCAGCTCGGGACAGGGAGTCTACGAGCAGTACTTC
TRBV6-5	-	TRBJ2-6	-	CASGGANVLTF	TGTGCCAGCGGTGGGGCCAACGTCCTGACTTTC
TRBV27	-	TRBJ2-7	-	CASSLTGPYEQYF	TGTGCCAGCAGTTTGACTGGGCCGTACGAGCAGTACTTC
TRBV7-2	-	TRBJ1-1	-	CASRPTKGNTEAFF	TGTGCCAGCAGGCCTACAAAAGGAAACACTGAAGCTTTCTTT
TRBV6-2/TRBV6-3	-	TRBJ1-3	-	CASSLQGSGNTIYF	TGTGCCAGCAGTCTTCAGGGCTCGGGAAACACCATATATTTT
TRBV5-4	-	TRBJ2-2	-	CASFEGGAGELFF	TGTGCCAGCTTCGAGGGGGGAGCCGGGGAGCTGTTTTTT
TRBV4-1	-	TRBJ2-3	-	CASSQVVGGVVDTQYF	TGCGCCAGCAGCCAAGTAGTCGGAGGGGTTGTAGATACGCAGTATTTT
TRBV6-5	once	TRBJ1-2	-	CASKAGQSGYGYTF	TGTGCCAGCAAGGCCGGACAAAGCGGATATGGCTACACCTTC
TRBV2	-	TRBJ1-1	-	CASSEALTGGEAFF	TGTGCCAGCAGTGAAGCGCTTACGGGGGGGGAAGCTTTCTTT
TRBV12-3/TRBV12-4	-	TRBJ2-5	-	CASSFRGRETQYF	TGTGCCAGCAGTTTCAGGGGGAGGGAGACCCAGTACTTC
TRBV5-3	few	TRBJ1-1	-	CARSLAIRQGAFF	TGTGCCAGAAGCTTGGCTATTCGTCAAGGGGCTTTCTTT
TRBV2	-	TRBJ2-5	-	CASSEALERIQETQYF	TGTGCCAGCAGTGAAGCGCTCGAGCGTATCCAAGAGACCCAGTACTTC
TRBV12-3/TRBV12-4	-	TRBJ1-1	-	CASSFSENTEAFF	TGTGCCAGCAGTTTCTCAGAAAACACTGAAGCTTTCTTT